The next 20 T cell receptor beta chains were all read from a single sample in a study of T cell changes during pregnancy in multiple sclerosis. Clones were read by immunoSEQ multiplex PCR, and TCRdb kept only the in-frame ones, dropping some. The sample has about 65,000 clones; 80% to 95% are singletons. Sequencing used CD8+ T cells from peripheral blood mononuclear cells, obtained in the third trimester of pregnancy. The receptors stem from a female donor in good health, enrolled as a control in a pregnancy study.

The rearrangement links TRBV6-6 to TRBJ1-5; no definite D call. This CDR3 is built from 14 residues. Germline values: CDR1 MNHNY, CDR2 SVGAGI (reference sequence). Trimming cost V 0 bases and J 4 bases, with 7 bases left between them. CDR3 sequence: CASSYSKLNQPQHF. The DNA for the CDR3 is TGTGCCAGCAGTTACTCGAAACTGAATCAGCCCCAGCATTTT.

This rearrangement joins TRBV7-2 to TRBJ1-5; perhaps TRBD1 as D (6 bases). Germline V gene sequence: CDR1 SGHTA, CDR2 FQGNSA. The CDR3 loop spans 14 amino acids. With 1 base removed from V and 4 bases from J, the gap between germline ends came to 8 bases. DNA for the CDR3: TGTGCCAGCAGCTTAGGGGGGCCGAATCAGCCCCAGCATTTT. This codes for CASSLGGPNQPQHF.

The chain is built from TRBV11-2 and TRBJ1-2, with TRBD1 matching over 8 bases. The V and J ends lost 5 bases and 4 bases, in that order; junction bases with no gene match: 9. The CDR3 loop spans 15 amino acids. The germline V gene encodes CDR1 SGHAT and CDR2 FQNNGV. The CDR3 DNA reads as TGTGCCAGCAGCCCCGGGACAGGACGACTCTATGGCTACACCTTC. This gives the protein CASSPGTGRLYGYTF.

This clone was picked up one time. The gene calls are TRBV11-3 and TRBJ1-1; maybe TRBD1 (6 bases). CDR3 size: 15 residues. Germline V gives CDR1 SGHNT, CDR2 YENEEA. V was shortened by 5 bases and J by 1 base, with 14 bases between the two germline ends. This chain's CDR3 is CASSNKGDSNTEAFF. The DNA of the CDR3 is TGTGCCAGCAGCAACAAGGGGGATTCGAACACTGAAGCTTTCTTT. The variable domain in full, with the rest retrieved from reference TRBV11-3 and TRBJ1-1, is EAGVVQSPRYKIIEKKQPVAFWCNPISGHNTLYWYLQNLGQGPELLIRYENEEAVDDSQLPKDRFSAERLKGVDSTLKIQPAELGDSAVYLCASSNKGDSNTEAFFGQGTRLTVV.

This chain joins TRBV27 and TRBJ2-1; 7 positions match TRBD2. The germline V gene encodes CDR1 MNHEY and CDR2 SMNVEV (reference sequence). This CDR3 has 16 residues. Germline trimming cut 5 bases from V and 0 bases from J; bases unmatched to any gene: 7. This chain's CDR3 is CASSLGGVSSYNEQFF. In DNA form, the CDR3 reads TGTGCCAGCAGTCTGGGAGGGGTGAGCTCCTACAATGAGCAGTTCTTC.

The chain recombines TRBV6-5 with TRBJ1-4; D is possibly TRBD1 (5 bases). The CDR3 has 15 residues. Germline V gene data show CDR1 as MNHEY and CDR2 as SVGAGI. V was trimmed by 4 bases and J by 8 bases, leaving 17 bases between them. The CDR3 DNA sequence: TGTGCCAGCAGTTCGACAGAAAGTGTTTTAGAAAAACTGTTTTTT. Its protein product is CASSSTESVLEKLFF.

The V and J genes are TRBV19 and TRBJ1-1; D unresolved. Germline values: CDR1 LNHDA, CDR2 SQIVND (reference sequence). V shed 5 bases and J shed 8 bases, with 12 bases lying between them. This CDR3 spans 12 amino acids. In DNA form, the CDR3 reads TGTGCCAGTAGTGGAGGGTTTGAGGAAGCTTTCTTT. Translation gives CASSGGFEEAFF.

This rearrangement joins TRBV5-6 to TRBJ1-1; no reliable D call. The V end was cut by 1 base, the J end by 3 bases, with 19 bases between. Germline V lookup: CDR1 SGHDT, CDR2 YYEEEE. CDR3 length: 17 amino acids. The CDR3 here is CASSLFLNPGEDTEAFF. The CDR3 DNA is TGTGCCAGCAGCTTGTTCCTAAACCCGGGAGAGGACACTGAAGCTTTCTTT.

The V and J genes are TRBV4-2 and TRBJ1-5; no reliable D call. This CDR3 has 15 amino acids. CDR1 is LGHNA and CDR2 is YNFKEQ in the germline V gene. Trimming took 0 bases from V and 2 from J, leaving 8 bases between them. The CDR3 bases are TGTGCCAGCAGCCAAGAGGAGTCGGGCAATCAGCCCCAGCATTTT. Its translation is CASSQEESGNQPQHF.

V gene TRBV30 combines with J gene TRBJ1-3; D uncertain. The ends were cut back, 0 bases at V and 0 bases at J, with 3 bases in the middle. The CDR3 consists of 13 residues. CDR1 is GTSNPN and CDR2 is SVGIG in the germline V gene (reference sequence). The CDR3 is CAWSVISGNTIYF. The DNA for the CDR3 is TGTGCCTGGAGTGTCATCTCTGGAAACACCATATATTTT. Variable domain in full (rest from reference TRBV30 and TRBJ1-3): SQTIHQWPATLVQPVGSPLSLECTVEGTSNPNLYWYRQAAGRGLQLLFYSVGIGQISSEVPQNLSASRPQDRQFILSSKKLLLSDSGFYLCAWSVISGNTIYFGEGSWLTVV.

The genes are TRBV7-9 and TRBJ1-1; 8 nucleotides line up with TRBD1. The V gene end was trimmed by 4 bases and the J gene end by 8 bases; junction bases not matched to a gene: 6. CDR1 and CDR2 from the germline V gene are SEHNR and FQNEAQ (reference sequence). The length of the CDR3 is 13 residues. Here the CDR3 reads CASSSGQEIEAFF. The DNA of the CDR3 is TGTGCCAGCAGCTCGGGACAGGAGATAGAAGCTTTCTTT.

This sequence joins TRBV4-3 and TRBJ2-2; TRBD2 might be the D (6 bases). Trimming took 4 bases from V and 4 from J, leaving 13 bases between them. Looked up from germline, CDR1 is LGHNA and CDR2 is YSLEER. CDR3 length: 15 residues. The CDR3 nucleotides read TGCGCCAGCAGCCCTGGCCCCGGGGGCACCGGGGAGCTGTTTTTT. Amino acid sequence: CASSPGPGGTGELFF.

J is TRBJ2-7 and V is TRBV5-4, with D unclear. Per the germline V gene, CDR1 is SGHNT and CDR2 is YYREEE (reference sequence). V was cut by 2 bases and J by 6 bases, with 6 bases left in between. The CDR3 totals 11 residues. The CDR3 DNA reads as TGTGCCAGCAGCTTAAACGGCGAGCAGTACTTC. As protein: CASSLNGEQYF. The full variable domain, in which reference TRBV5-4 and TRBJ2-7 provide the parts outside the CDR3, is ETGVTQSPTHLIKTRGQQVTLRCSSQSGHNTVSWYQQALGQGPQFIFQYYREEENGRGNFPPRFSGLQFPNYSSELNVNALELDDSALYLCASSLNGEQYFGPGTRLTVT.

V is TRBV13 and J is TRBJ2-1; D not certain. With 5 bases removed from V and 15 bases from J, the gap between germline ends came to 8 bases. Germline V gives CDR1 PRHDT, CDR2 FYEKMQ (reference sequence). The CDR3 length is 9 residues. The CDR3 is CASSPSLFF. The CDR3 nucleotides are TGTGCCAGCAGCCCCTCCCTGTTCTTC.

V gene TRBV9 combines with J gene TRBJ1-2; 7 bases line up with TRBD1. Germline V lookup: CDR1 SGDLS, CDR2 YYNGEE. The J segment lost 1 base and the V segment lost 0 bases, leaving 6 bases of the junction unmatched. This CDR3 contains 16 residues. CDR3 sequence: CASSVDRTGVNYGYTF. CDR3 sequence (DNA): TGTGCCAGCAGCGTAGACCGTACAGGGGTTAACTATGGCTACACCTTC.

This sequence joins TRBV4-1 and TRBJ1-3, with 8 nucleotides matching TRBD1. V shed 3 bases, J shed 4 bases, and the junction held 8 bases outside the gene matches. The CDR3 extends over 16 amino acids. The V gene's germline CDR1 is MGHRA and CDR2 YSYEKL. CDR3: CASSQDSRGLGNTIYF. DNA of the CDR3: TGCGCCAGCAGCCAGGATAGCAGGGGGCTCGGAAACACCATATATTTT.

The V and J genes are TRBV7-9 and TRBJ1-2; unclear D gene. CDR1 and CDR2 (germline): SEHNR, FQNEAQ (reference sequence). The CDR3 loop spans 14 amino acids. Trimming left V 3 bases short and J 6 bases short, with 14 bases between. The CDR3 coding sequence is TGTGCCAGCAGCTTTGGCGGTCTTTCCCATGGCTACACCTTC. Its translation is CASSFGGLSHGYTF.

This clone was found once. The J gene is TRBJ2-7, the V gene TRBV9; perhaps TRBD1 as D (5 bases). Trimming cost V 7 bases and J 5 bases, with 13 bases left between them. CDR1 is SGDLS, CDR2 YYNGEE, per germline. The CDR3 is 12 amino acids. CDR3 sequence: CASAGMENEQYF. CDR3 DNA: TGTGCCAGCGCAGGGATGGAGAACGAGCAGTACTTC.

DNA for the CDR3: TGTGCCAGCAGCTTAGAGGGCAGGGGGCGTCGTGCTCAGCCCCAGCATTTT. As protein: CASSLEGRGRRAQPQHF. V and J are TRBV7-8 and TRBJ1-5; 8 positions agree with TRBD1. Germline V lookup: CDR1 SGHVS, CDR2 FQNEAQ. The CDR3 is made up of 17 amino acids. V lost 1 base, J lost 6 bases, and 11 bases stayed unmatched. The full variable domain, rest sourced from reference TRBV7-8 and TRBJ1-5, is GAGVSQSPRYKVAKRGQDVALRCDPISGHVSLFWYQQALGQGPEFLTYFQNEAQLDKSGLPSDRFFAERPEGSVSTLKIQRTQQEDSAVYLCASSLEGRGRRAQPQHFGDGTRLSIL.

The rearrangement joins TRBV7-2 to TRBJ1-6; a weak D match, TRBD1 (5 bases). The V gene's germline CDR1 is SGHTA and CDR2 FQGNSA. V shed 1 base and J shed 14 bases, with 30 bases lying between them. There are 19 residues in the CDR3. Here the CDR3 DNA reads TGTGCCAGCAGCTTAGAGAGTTTGGCGAGCGGGGTGAGGGGAGGGGCCCTCCACTTT. Its protein is CASSLESLASGVRGGALHF.